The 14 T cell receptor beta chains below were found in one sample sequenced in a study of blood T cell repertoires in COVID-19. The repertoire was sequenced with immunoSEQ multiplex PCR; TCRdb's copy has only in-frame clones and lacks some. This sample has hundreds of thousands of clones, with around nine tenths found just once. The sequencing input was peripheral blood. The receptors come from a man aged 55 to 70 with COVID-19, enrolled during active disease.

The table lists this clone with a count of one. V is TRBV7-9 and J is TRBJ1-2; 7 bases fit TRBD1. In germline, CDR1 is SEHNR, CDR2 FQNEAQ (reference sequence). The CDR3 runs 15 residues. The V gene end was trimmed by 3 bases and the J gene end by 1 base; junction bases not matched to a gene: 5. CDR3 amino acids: CASSFMAGGNYGYTF. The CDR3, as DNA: TGTGCCAGCAGCTTCATGGCAGGGGGTAACTATGGCTACACCTTC.

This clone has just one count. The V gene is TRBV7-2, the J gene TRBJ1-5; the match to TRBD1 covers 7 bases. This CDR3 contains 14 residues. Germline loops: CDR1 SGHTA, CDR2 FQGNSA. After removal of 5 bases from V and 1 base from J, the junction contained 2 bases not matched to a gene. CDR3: CASSLGQSNQPQHF. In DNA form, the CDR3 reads TGTGCCAGCAGCCTGGGACAGAGCAATCAGCCCCAGCATTTT.

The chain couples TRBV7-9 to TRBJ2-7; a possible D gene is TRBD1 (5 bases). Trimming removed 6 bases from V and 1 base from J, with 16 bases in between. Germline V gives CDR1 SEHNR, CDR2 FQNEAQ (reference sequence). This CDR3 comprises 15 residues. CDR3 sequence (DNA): TGTGCCAGCAGTTTTTTCGGACATCCTTCCTACGAGCAGTACTTC. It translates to CASSFFGHPSYEQYF.

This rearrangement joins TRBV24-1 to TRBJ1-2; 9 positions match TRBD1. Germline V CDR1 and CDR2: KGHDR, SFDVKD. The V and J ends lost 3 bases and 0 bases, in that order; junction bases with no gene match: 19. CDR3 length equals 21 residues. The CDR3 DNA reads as TGTGCCACCAGTGATCCCGAGCAAACCGGGACAGGGTACGTCGCTAACTATGGCTACACCTTC. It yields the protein CATSDPEQTGTGYVANYGYTF.

The CDR3 protein is CASSPRLAGGSGTDTQYF. The CDR3 nucleotides read TGTGCCAGCAGCCCCAGACTAGCGGGGGGGAGTGGCACAGATACGCAGTATTTT. V and J are TRBV6-2 or TRBV6-3 and TRBJ2-3; 14 bases match TRBD2. The V gene end was trimmed by 6 bases and the J gene end by 1 base; junction bases not matched to a gene: 9. The CDR3 consists of 18 residues. The V gene's germline CDR1 is MNHEY and CDR2 SVGEGT.

The CDR3 protein is CASSQNPSGPYNEQFF. CDR3 DNA sequence: TGCGCCAGCAGCCAAAATCCGAGCGGCCCCTACAATGAGCAGTTCTTC. The chain joins TRBV4-3 to TRBJ2-1; the D gene is possibly TRBD2 (5 bases). Germline assignment: CDR1 LGHNA and CDR2 YSLEER. The V and J ends lost 2 bases and 2 bases respectively, with 13 bases between them. The CDR3 sequence is 16 residues long.

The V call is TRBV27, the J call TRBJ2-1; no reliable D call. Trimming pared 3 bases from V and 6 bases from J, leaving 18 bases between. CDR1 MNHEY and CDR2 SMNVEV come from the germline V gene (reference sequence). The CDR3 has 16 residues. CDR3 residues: CASSFFHSRMTNEQFF. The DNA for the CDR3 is TGTGCCAGCAGTTTTTTCCATTCGCGGATGACCAATGAGCAGTTCTTC.

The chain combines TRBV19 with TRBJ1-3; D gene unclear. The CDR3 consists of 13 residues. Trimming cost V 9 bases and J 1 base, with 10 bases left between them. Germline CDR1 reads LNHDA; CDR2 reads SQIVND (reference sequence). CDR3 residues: CASSRVSGNTIYF. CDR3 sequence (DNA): TGTGCCAGCTCCCGGGTTTCTGGAAACACCATATATTTT.

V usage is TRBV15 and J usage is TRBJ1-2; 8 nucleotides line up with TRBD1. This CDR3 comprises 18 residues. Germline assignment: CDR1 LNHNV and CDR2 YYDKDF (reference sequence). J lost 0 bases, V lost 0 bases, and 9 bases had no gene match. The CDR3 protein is CATSREGSLQGANYGYTF. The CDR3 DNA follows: TGTGCCACCAGCAGAGAGGGATCTTTACAGGGGGCTAACTATGGCTACACCTTC.

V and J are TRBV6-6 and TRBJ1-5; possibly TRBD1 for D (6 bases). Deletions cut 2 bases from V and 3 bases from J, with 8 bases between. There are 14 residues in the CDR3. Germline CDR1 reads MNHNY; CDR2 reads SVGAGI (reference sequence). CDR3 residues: CASSYRDNNQPQHF. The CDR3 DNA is TGTGCCAGCAGTTACCGGGACAACAATCAGCCCCAGCATTTT.

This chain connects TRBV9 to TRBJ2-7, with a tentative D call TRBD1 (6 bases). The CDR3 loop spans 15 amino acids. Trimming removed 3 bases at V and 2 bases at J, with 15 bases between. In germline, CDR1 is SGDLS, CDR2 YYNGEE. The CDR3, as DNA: TGTGCCAGCAGCGCCTCAGGGGCCCATACCTACGAGCAGTACTTC. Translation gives CASSASGAHTYEQYF.

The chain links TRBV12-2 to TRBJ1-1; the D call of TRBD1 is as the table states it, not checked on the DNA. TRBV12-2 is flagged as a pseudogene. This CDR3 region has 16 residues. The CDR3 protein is CASRLAGTGCSTEAFF. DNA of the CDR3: TGTGCAAGTCGCTTAGCGGGGACAGGGTGCTCGACTGAAGCTTTCTTT.

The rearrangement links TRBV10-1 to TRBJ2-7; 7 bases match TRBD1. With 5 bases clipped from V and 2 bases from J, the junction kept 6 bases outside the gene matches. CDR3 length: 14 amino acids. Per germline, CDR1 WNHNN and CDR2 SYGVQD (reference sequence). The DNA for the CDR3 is TGCGCCAGCAGTCCACCGGACAGGCCCTACGAGCAGTACTTC. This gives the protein CASSPPDRPYEQYF.

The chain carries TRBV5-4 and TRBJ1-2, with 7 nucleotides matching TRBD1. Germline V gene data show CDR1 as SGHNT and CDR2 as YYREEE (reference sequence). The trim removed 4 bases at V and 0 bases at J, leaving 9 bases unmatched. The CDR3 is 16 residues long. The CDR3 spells CASSRDSVSSNYGYTF. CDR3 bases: TGTGCCAGCAGCAGGGACAGTGTCAGCTCTAACTATGGCTACACCTTC.